This TCR beta chain was recorded in a study of molecular identifiers for immune sequencing clone quantification. Study overall: In the replicates, RNA derived from approximately 20,000 or 100,000 naive CD8 cells was divided into five parts, and four were sequenced. Study-wide results and caveats: Because of identical TCR molecules sharing a barcode, sizes of highly expanded clones could be underestimated. Clonotypes topping 20 RNA copies carried over 98% of effector molecules but under 1% of naive ones.

The CDR3 covers 12 residues. About this clonotype: Its target is unknown. A read error may explain this, as a much larger clone is one base away.

TCRdb recomputed calls from the PCR reads with MiXCR, one row per CDR3 protein. The table includes about 320,000 distinct CDR3 sequences, 24% detected once. Material: naive CD8+ T cells from blood, with Jurkat cell RNA spiked in. Subset here: FACS-sorted CD8+CD4-CCR7+CD45RA+ naive T cells. This sequence joins TRBV5-3 and TRBJ2-2; D possibly corresponds to TRBD2 (6 bases). TRBV5-3 carries the ORF label, with uncertain function. This clonotype was sampled from a human donor in good health. Some libraries in this study had Jurkat cell RNA spiked in. The CDR3 is CASSSDFRELLF. The CDR3 DNA is TGTGCCAGCAGCTCAGATTTCCGGGAGCTGTTATTT.